This TCR beta chain is from a study of cytomegalovirus exposure and HLA in healthy donors. Study results and caveats: Across donors, presence/absence analyses took sequencing depth to be roughly uniform. Productive status was seen about 87% or about 30% of the time for most TCR beta V segments in an earlier analysis.

The primer mix had 60 Vbeta and 13 Jbeta primers. TCRdb's table, derived via immunoSEQ multiplex PCR, lists solely in-frame clones and lacks some. Its table records about 54,000 clones. V lost 0 bases and J lost 3; bases outside the gene matches: 2. This CDR3 spans 15 amino acids. The germline V gene encodes CDR1 ENHRY and CDR2 SYGVKD. Turning to this clone: Its matching antigen is unknown.

This clonotype was obtained from a woman in her thirties or forties in good health and CMV-seronegative. The material sequenced was PBMCs. The rearrangement links TRBV10-3 to TRBJ1-5; the match to TRBD1 covers 7 bases. The CDR3 nucleotides read TGTGCCATCAGTGAGTCAGGGACAGACAATCAGCCCCAGCATTTT. As protein: CAISESGTDNQPQHF.